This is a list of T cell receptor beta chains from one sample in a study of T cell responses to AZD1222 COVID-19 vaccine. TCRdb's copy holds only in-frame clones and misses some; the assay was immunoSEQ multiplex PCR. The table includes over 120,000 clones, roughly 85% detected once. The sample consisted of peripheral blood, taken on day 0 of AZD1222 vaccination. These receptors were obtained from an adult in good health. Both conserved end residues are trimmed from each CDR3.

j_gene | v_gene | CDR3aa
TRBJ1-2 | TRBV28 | ASSLQGHYGYT
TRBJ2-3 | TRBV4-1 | ASSQLADTDTQY
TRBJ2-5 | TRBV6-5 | ASSYSAGTQETQY
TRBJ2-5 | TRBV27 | ASSDRVLAIQETQY
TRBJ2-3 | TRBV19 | ASSGGRATQY
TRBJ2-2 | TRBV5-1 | ASSVGAGETGELF
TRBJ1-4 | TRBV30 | AWSGQGLDEKLF
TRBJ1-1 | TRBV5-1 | ASSLGRNTEAF
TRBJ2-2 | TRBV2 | ATRGGGLTDGELF
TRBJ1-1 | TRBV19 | ASILGSPINRGQRVAF
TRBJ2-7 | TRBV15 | ATSRVGGPYEQY
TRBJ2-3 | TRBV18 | ASSPTITDTQY
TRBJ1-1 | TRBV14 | ASSQEMRDTEAF
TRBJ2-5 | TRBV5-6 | ASSQALGQETQY
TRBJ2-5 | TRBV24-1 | ATSDLNGPGETQY
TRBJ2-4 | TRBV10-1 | ASSEGAGVGKNIQY
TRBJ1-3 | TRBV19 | ASSIDGGSGNTIY
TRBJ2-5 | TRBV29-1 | SVPRGGDQETQY